The 10 T cell receptor beta chains below were found in one sample sequenced in a study of technical replicates of blood from a few donors. This table comes from immunoSEQ multiplex PCR, and its TCRdb copy is limited to in-frame clones, with some not included. The profile covers some 82,000 clones, with over 90% appearing a single time and approximately 0.39% taken by the ten largest. The specimen was T cells isolated from PBMCs. The origin of the receptors is a human donor in good health.

This chain joins TRBV2 and TRBJ2-2; TRBD1 is a possible D gene (5 bases). With 4 bases removed from V and 6 bases from J, the gap between germline ends came to 9 bases. Germline V lookup: CDR1 SNHLY, CDR2 FYNNEI. The CDR3 loop spans 13 amino acids. As DNA, the CDR3 is TGTGCCAGCAGTGGGACATCGGCCGGGGAGCTGTTTTTT. This translates into CASSGTSAGELFF.

This clone was observed a single time. The rearrangement joins TRBV5-5 to TRBJ1-2; 8 positions match TRBD1. Germline V gives CDR1 SGHKS, CDR2 YYEKEE (reference sequence). The CDR3 consists of 17 residues. With 4 bases clipped from V and 2 bases from J, the junction kept 13 bases outside the gene matches. CDR3 in amino acids: CASSQPPRGLLNYGYTF. The DNA for the CDR3 is TGTGCCAGCAGCCAACCCCCCAGGGGGCTGTTAAACTATGGCTACACCTTC.

The rearrangement joins TRBV2 to TRBJ2-7; unclear D gene. The CDR3 is 15 amino acids. Trimming left V 2 bases short and J 1 base short, with 12 bases between. In germline, CDR1 is SNHLY, CDR2 FYNNEI. Here the CDR3 DNA reads TGTGCCAGCAGTGAACGTTTCCGGGTATCCTACGAGCAGTACTTC. It codes for CASSERFRVSYEQYF.

This chain joins TRBV5-6 and TRBJ2-7; D is undetermined. This CDR3 contains 14 residues. In germline, CDR1 is SGHDT, CDR2 YYEEEE. Deletions cut 2 bases from V and 4 bases from J, with 13 bases between. In DNA form, the CDR3 reads TGTGCCAGCAGCTTTGGCTTTCCGGGTTACGAGCAGTACTTC. This translates into CASSFGFPGYEQYF. The entire variable domain, with the rest obtained from reference TRBV5-6 and TRBJ2-7, is as follows: DAGVTQSPTHLIKTRGQQVTLRCSPKSGHDTVSWYQQALGQGPQFIFQYYEEEERQRGNFPDRFSGHQFPNYSSELNVNALLLGDSALYLCASSFGFPGYEQYFGPGTRLTVT.

CDR3 amino acids: CASSVDREAEAFF. The CDR3 region has the DNA TGTGCCAGCAGCGTCGACAGGGAAGCTGAAGCTTTCTTT. This rearrangement joins TRBV7-8 to TRBJ1-1; 7 positions match TRBD1. Trimming cost V 5 bases and J 6 bases; bases outside gene matches: 6. The CDR3 contains 13 residues. Germline CDR1 reads SGHVS; CDR2 reads FQNEAQ.

This sequence joins TRBV7-9 and TRBJ2-7, with D maybe TRBD2 (5 bases). The CDR3 loop spans 13 amino acids. Trimming pared 3 bases from V and 1 base from J, leaving 7 bases between. CDR1 SEHNR and CDR2 FQNEAQ come from the germline V gene (reference sequence). In DNA form, the CDR3 reads TGTGCCAGCAGCTTCCCGGGGTCCTACGAGCAGTACTTC. It codes for CASSFPGSYEQYF.

This chain uses TRBV19 with TRBJ1-1, with 8 bases that match TRBD1. V trimming: 3 bases; J trimming: 1 base; junction bases outside the gene matches: 1. Germline values: CDR1 LNHDA, CDR2 SQIVND (reference sequence). The CDR3 loop spans 14 amino acids. In DNA form, the CDR3 reads TGTGCCAGTAGTATTCAGGGGGCGAACACTGAAGCTTTCTTT. Its protein product is CASSIQGANTEAFF.

This clone was seen more than once but under ten times. An end of the junction does not agree with germline; a read error may underlie this. The chain joins TRBV7-7 to TRBJ2-1; possible D gene TRBD1, 6 bases. Germline lookup yields CDR1 SSHAT and CDR2 FNYEAQ (reference sequence). The CDR3 is 15 residues long. The CDR3 is CASSLGTHSYNEQFF. CDR3 DNA: TGTGCTAGCAGCCTAGGGACACACTCCTACAATGAGCAGTTCTTC.

J is TRBJ2-7 and V is TRBV6-1; possible D gene TRBD1, 6 bases. This CDR3 comprises 13 residues. Trimming stripped 6 bases from V and 2 bases from J, with 11 bases between. CDR1 and CDR2 from the germline V gene are MNHNS and SASEGT. The CDR3 is CASRAAGAYEQYF. DNA of the CDR3: TGTGCCAGCAGGGCGGCAGGGGCCTACGAGCAGTACTTC.

This CDR3 is CASSEGFPGQSNQPQHF. CDR3 sequence (DNA): TGTGCCAGCAGTGAAGGATTTCCGGGACAGAGCAATCAGCCCCAGCATTTT. The V call is TRBV6-1, the J call TRBJ1-5; 7 bases are a match to TRBD1. V trimming: 1 base; J trimming: 1 base; junction bases outside the gene matches: 7. Germline CDR1 reads MNHNS; CDR2 reads SASEGT. This CDR3 has 17 amino acids.